A single sample gave rise to the 25 T cell receptor beta chains below, sequenced in a study of blood T cell repertoires in COVID-19. Assay: immunoSEQ multiplex PCR; the TCRdb copy retains only in-frame clones and omits some. Of around 300,000 clones in the sample, approximately 90% were seen once. Sequenced material: PBMCs or T cells enriched from blood (not recorded which). The receptor source for this set is a woman aged 60-75 years in a cohort exposed to, infected with or recovered from COVID-19 (not recorded which).

Note on this clone: The CDR3 end shows no conserved phenylalanine or tryptophan, and so a read error is likely. The DNA is omitted, as the CDR3 cannot be located on it reliably, and the CDR3 follows TCRdb's listing. The V gene is TRBV28, the J gene TRBJ2-7; TRBD1 reflects the table's D call only, with no check against the DNA. From germline, CDR1 is MDHEN and CDR2 SYDVKM. The CDR3 spans 14 residues, counting both ends. The chain's CDR3 is CASRSTGQGAFFYL.

This CDR3 reads CASSLRISGSWGRGQETQYF. The CDR3 DNA reads TGTGCCAGCAGTTTAAGAATTAGCGGGAGTTGGGGGCGGGGGCAAGAGACCCAGTACTTC. This chain uses TRBV28 with TRBJ2-5; 9 bases map to TRBD2. Germline loops: CDR1 MDHEN, CDR2 SYDVKM. The junction had 18 bases not matched to a gene; V was cut back by 2 bases and J by 2 bases. The CDR3 is 20 amino acids.

The chain combines TRBV5-1 with TRBJ1-4; possibly TRBD1 for D (6 bases). The CDR3 runs 15 residues. Per germline, CDR1 SGHRS and CDR2 YFSETQ. The ends were cut back, 0 bases at V and 3 bases at J, with 9 bases in the middle. CDR3 protein: CASSLADRANEKLFF. The CDR3, as DNA: TGCGCCAGCAGCTTGGCGGACAGAGCTAATGAAAAACTGTTTTTT.

This clone was observed a single time. V usage is TRBV2 and J usage is TRBJ1-1; a weak D match, TRBD1 (6 bases). Germline-derived CDR1 and CDR2 are SNHLY and FYNNEI. The CDR3 extends over 12 amino acids. The ends were cut back, 8 bases at V and 5 bases at J, with 12 bases in the middle. DNA for the CDR3: TGTGCCAGCCGGGGCAGGGGTACTGAAGCTTTCTTT. Its translation: CASRGRGTEAFF.

This chain joins TRBV7-9 and TRBJ2-7, with TRBD2 matching 10 bases. With V trimmed by 6 bases and J by 0 bases, 5 bases remained unmatched. The CDR3 runs to 15 residues. Germline V gene sequence: CDR1 SEHNR, CDR2 FQNEAQ (reference sequence). CDR3 coding DNA: TGTGCCAGCAGATTCGCTAGCGGGAGCTCCTACGAGCAGTACTTC. It encodes CASRFASGSSYEQYF. Full variable domain (missing parts from reference TRBV7-9 and TRBJ2-7): DTGVSQNPRHKITKRGQNVTFRCDPISEHNRLYWYRQTLGQGPEFLTYFQNEAQLEKSRLLSDRFSAERPKGSFSTLEIQRTEQGDSAMYLCASRFASGSSYEQYFGPGTRLTVT.

This clone came up once. The V and J genes are TRBV19 and TRBJ2-1; 8 bases are a match to TRBD2. This CDR3 is 16 amino acids long. The J segment lost 8 bases and the V segment lost 5 bases, leaving 14 bases of the junction unmatched. Germline CDR1 LNHDA, CDR2 SQIVND (reference sequence). The CDR3 nucleotides are TGTGCCAGTAGTCATAGCGGGGCCGAAACCCGCGATGAGCAGTTCTTC. This gives the protein CASSHSGAETRDEQFF.

The chain links TRBV28 to TRBJ2-7; TRBD1 is a possible D gene (6 bases). From germline, CDR1 is MDHEN and CDR2 SYDVKM. V dropped 8 bases and J dropped 1 base, with 12 bases sitting between them. The CDR3 extends over 13 amino acids. CDR3 DNA: TGTGCCAGCCACAGGGACATGTCCTACGAGCAGTACTTC. Its translation: CASHRDMSYEQYF. The full variable domain, completed using reference TRBV28 and TRBJ2-7, is DVKVTQSSRYLVKRTGEKVFLECVQDMDHENMFWYRQDPGLGLRLIYFSYDVKMKEKGDIPEGYSVSREKKERFSLILESASTNQTSMYLCASHRDMSYEQYFGPGTRLTVT.

This clone was counted once. The rearrangement uses TRBV30 and TRBJ1-5; no definite D call. Germline lookup yields CDR1 GTSNPN and CDR2 SVGIG (reference sequence). CDR3 size: 13 residues. The V and J ends lost 0 bases and 1 base respectively, with 4 bases between them. CDR3 nucleotide sequence: TGTGCCTGGAGTGTTGGCAGCAATCAGCCCCAGCATTTT. Translating it yields CAWSVGSNQPQHF.

The V call is TRBV5-1, the J call TRBJ2-3; TRBD2 matches at 11 bases. Germline V gene sequence: CDR1 SGHRS, CDR2 YFSETQ. The V segment lost 6 bases and the J segment 5 bases; nucleotides outside the gene matches: 5. CDR3 length equals 14 residues. The chain's CDR3 is CASTRLAGKDTQYF. The DNA for the CDR3 is TGCGCCAGCACCAGACTAGCGGGAAAAGATACGCAGTATTTT.

As for this clone: This same CDR3 is encoded by further DNA sequences in the sample. The J gene is TRBJ1-5, the V gene TRBV9; D remains unclear. Trimming pared 0 bases from V and 6 bases from J, leaving 7 bases between. CDR1 and CDR2 (germline): SGDLS, YYNGEE. The CDR3 has 13 residues. The CDR3 protein is CASSVGGGQPQHF. The CDR3 DNA reads TGTGCCAGCAGCGTAGGCGGCGGTCAGCCCCAGCATTTT. The whole variable domain, remainder taken from reference TRBV9 and TRBJ1-5, is DSGVTQTPKHLITATGQRVTLRCSPRSGDLSVYWYQQSLDQGLQFLIQYYNGEERAKGNILERFSAQQFPDLHSELNLSSLELGDSALYFCASSVGGGQPQHFGDGTRLSIL.

The chain joins TRBV28 to TRBJ2-5, with 7 bases fitting TRBD1. This CDR3 has 11 residues. After removal of 10 bases from V and 6 bases from J, the junction contained 5 bases not matched to a gene. Germline values: CDR1 MDHEN, CDR2 SYDVKM. CDR3 nucleotides: TGTGCCACGGGGACAGTGAAGACCCAGTACTTC. It translates to CATGTVKTQYF.

The CDR3 DNA follows: TGTGCCAGCGTTACCGGGACAGTTATTCAGCCCCAGCATTTT. As protein: CASVTGTVIQPQHF. The chain joins TRBV28 to TRBJ1-5; 7 bases fit TRBD1. The V segment lost 8 bases and the J segment 6 bases; nucleotides outside the gene matches: 10. The CDR3 covers 14 residues. Germline CDR1 is MDHEN and CDR2 is SYDVKM. The full variable domain, completed using reference TRBV28 and TRBJ1-5, is DVKVTQSSRYLVKRTGEKVFLECVQDMDHENMFWYRQDPGLGLRLIYFSYDVKMKEKGDIPEGYSVSREKKERFSLILESASTNQTSMYLCASVTGTVIQPQHFGDGTRLSIL.

The chain links TRBV27 to TRBJ1-5; the match to TRBD1 covers 11 bases. This CDR3 has 15 amino acids. Germline V CDR1 and CDR2: MNHEY, SMNVEV (reference sequence). The junction had 5 bases not matched to a gene; V was cut back by 5 bases and J by 5 bases. The CDR3 coding sequence is TGTGCCAGCAGTCCCGGGACAGGGGGGGATCAGCCCCAGCATTTT. It is translated as CASSPGTGGDQPQHF.

This chain uses TRBV5-4 with TRBJ2-1, with TRBD2 matching over 7 bases. V lost 7 bases, J lost 8 bases, and 15 bases stayed unmatched. The germline V gene encodes CDR1 SGHNT and CDR2 YYREEE (reference sequence). The CDR3 is 15 residues long. The CDR3 DNA follows: TGTGCCAGCCGATCCCAGTGGGAGGGGTTAGATGAGCAGTTCTTC. Translation gives CASRSQWEGLDEQFF.

The chain couples TRBV5-4 to TRBJ2-1; 11 nucleotides agree with TRBD2. The CDR3 is 11 residues long. J gave up 15 bases and V 5 bases, and 4 bases lay outside the gene matches. Germline CDR1 and CDR2: SGHNT and YYREEE (reference sequence). The CDR3 nucleotides are TGTGCCAGCAGTCTAGCGGGAGGATGGTTCTTC. This translates into CASSLAGGWFF.

The chain employs TRBV19 and TRBJ2-7; 11 bases map to TRBD1. The germline gives CDR1 LNHDA, CDR2 SQIVND (reference sequence). Unmatched junction bases numbered 3, after V lost 5 bases and J lost 0 bases. This CDR3 is 15 amino acids long. This CDR3 reads CASSSGQGASYEQYF. CDR3 DNA: TGTGCCAGTAGTTCTGGACAGGGGGCCTCCTACGAGCAGTACTTC. Supplemented by reference TRBV19 and TRBJ2-7, the full variable domain reads DGGITQSPKYLFRKEGQNVTLSCEQNLNHDAMYWYRQDPGQGLRLIYYSQIVNDFQKGDIAEGYSVSREKKESFPLTVTSAQKNPTAFYLCASSSGQGASYEQYFGPGTRLTVT.

As to this clone: Other nucleotide sequences in the sample specify the same CDR3. The rearrangement links TRBV5-1 to TRBJ1-6, with 8 positions matching TRBD1. The V gene's germline CDR1 is SGHRS and CDR2 YFSETQ. The CDR3 sequence is 15 residues long. The junction had 3 bases not matched to a gene; V was cut back by 0 bases and J by 7 bases. For the CDR3, the DNA is TGCGCCAGCAGCTTGGAAGGACAGGGAAATTCACCCCTCCACTTT. Residues: CASSLEGQGNSPLHF.

The chain combines TRBV18 with TRBJ2-3, with a weak D call TRBD2 (5 bases). Looked up from germline, CDR1 is KGHSH and CDR2 is LQKENI. V was pared by 0 bases and J by 2 bases, with 12 bases between. The CDR3 contains 16 residues. The CDR3 spells CASSPPRVPYTDTQYF. The CDR3 region has the DNA TGTGCCAGCTCACCACCGAGGGTACCCTACACAGATACGCAGTATTTT.

The CDR3 nucleotides read TGTGCCAGCAGCGCCGGGACTAGCGGCCGACTGTACGAGCAGTACTTC. Translated: CASSAGTSGRLYEQYF. The rearrangement joins TRBV7-6 to TRBJ2-7, with 11 bases matching TRBD2. Germline-derived CDR1 and CDR2 are SGHVS and FNYEAQ. This CDR3 has 16 amino acids. V trimming: 5 bases; J trimming: 4 bases; junction bases outside the gene matches: 10.

The chain carries TRBV14 and TRBJ2-1; tentative D call: TRBD1 (5 bases). V dropped 4 bases and J dropped 2 bases, with 15 bases sitting between them. The CDR3 is 16 amino acids. CDR1 is SGHDN, CDR2 FVKESK, per germline. CDR3 nucleotide sequence: TGTGCCAGCAGCCCCCTAACAGGAGCCACCTACAATGAGCAGTTCTTC. As protein: CASSPLTGATYNEQFF.

The chain is built from TRBV24-1 and TRBJ2-1, with 7 bases fitting TRBD1. V was clipped by 3 bases and J by 1 base; unmatched bases: 8. Germline V lookup: CDR1 KGHDR, CDR2 SFDVKD. The CDR3 runs 17 residues. CDR3 region: CATSDIPRDRSYNEQFF. In nucleotides, the CDR3 is TGTGCCACCAGTGATATACCCCGGGACAGATCCTACAATGAGCAGTTCTTC.

The chain uses TRBV7-2 and TRBJ1-2; D call uncertain. Trimming shortened V by 5 bases and J by 8 bases, and 12 bases separated the two germline ends. Germline V lookup: CDR1 SGHTA, CDR2 FQGNSA. The CDR3 is 12 residues long. Here the CDR3 reads CASSPAGGGYTF. The CDR3 nucleotides read TGTGCCAGCAGCCCCGCCGGAGGCGGCTACACCTTC.

The J gene is TRBJ1-2, the V gene TRBV7-9; tentative D call: TRBD1 (5 bases). Between the trimmed V and J ends, which lost 8 bases and 0 bases, there was a span of 13 bases. In germline, CDR1 is SEHNR, CDR2 FQNEAQ (reference sequence). CDR3 size: 14 residues. The CDR3 protein is CASEGLQTNYGYTF. In DNA form, the CDR3 reads TGTGCCAGCGAGGGACTCCAGACTAACTATGGCTACACCTTC. The full variable domain, with the rest looked up from reference TRBV7-9 and TRBJ1-2, is DTGVSQNPRHKITKRGQNVTFRCDPISEHNRLYWYRQTLGQGPEFLTYFQNEAQLEKSRLLSDRFSAERPKGSFSTLEIQRTEQGDSAMYLCASEGLQTNYGYTFGSGTRLTVV.

The CDR3 region is CASSRVGAGDGYTF. For the CDR3, the DNA is TGTGCCAGCAGCCGAGTAGGGGCAGGGGATGGCTACACCTTC. V and J are TRBV7-9 and TRBJ1-2, with D maybe TRBD1 (6 bases). Germline CDR1 reads SEHNR; CDR2 reads FQNEAQ (reference sequence). The CDR3 runs 14 residues. Trimming took off 5 bases at V and 6 bases at J, with 16 bases between the two ends.

CDR3 amino acids: CASSRSGNSEQFF. CDR3 nucleotide sequence: TGTGCCAGCTCACGGAGCGGCAATAGTGAGCAGTTCTTC. V is TRBV18 and J is TRBJ2-1; a possible D gene is TRBD2 (5 bases). Germline V lookup: CDR1 KGHSH, CDR2 LQKENI. Deletions cut 4 bases from V and 9 bases from J, with 13 bases between. The CDR3 loop spans 13 amino acids. The variable domain in full, completed from reference TRBV18 and TRBJ2-1, reads NAGVMQNPRHLVRRRGQEARLRCSPMKGHSHVYWYRQLPEEGLKFMVYLQKENIIDESGMPKERFSAEFPKEGPSILRIQQVVRGDSAAYFCASSRSGNSEQFFGPGTRLTVL.